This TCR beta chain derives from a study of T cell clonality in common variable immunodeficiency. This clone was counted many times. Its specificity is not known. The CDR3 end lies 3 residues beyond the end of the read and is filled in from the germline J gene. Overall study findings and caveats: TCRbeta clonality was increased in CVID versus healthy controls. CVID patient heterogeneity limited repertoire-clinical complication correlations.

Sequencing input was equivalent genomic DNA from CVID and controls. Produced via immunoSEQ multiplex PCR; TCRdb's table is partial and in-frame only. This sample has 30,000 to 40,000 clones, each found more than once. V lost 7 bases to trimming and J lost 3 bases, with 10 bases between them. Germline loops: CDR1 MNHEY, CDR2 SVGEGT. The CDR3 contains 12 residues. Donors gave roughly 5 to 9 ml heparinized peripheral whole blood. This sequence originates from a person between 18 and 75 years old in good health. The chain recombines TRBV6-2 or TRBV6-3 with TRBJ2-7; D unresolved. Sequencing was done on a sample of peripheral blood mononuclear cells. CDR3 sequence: CASKTGNYEQYF. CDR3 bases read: TGTGCCAGCAAGACTGGCAACTACGAG.